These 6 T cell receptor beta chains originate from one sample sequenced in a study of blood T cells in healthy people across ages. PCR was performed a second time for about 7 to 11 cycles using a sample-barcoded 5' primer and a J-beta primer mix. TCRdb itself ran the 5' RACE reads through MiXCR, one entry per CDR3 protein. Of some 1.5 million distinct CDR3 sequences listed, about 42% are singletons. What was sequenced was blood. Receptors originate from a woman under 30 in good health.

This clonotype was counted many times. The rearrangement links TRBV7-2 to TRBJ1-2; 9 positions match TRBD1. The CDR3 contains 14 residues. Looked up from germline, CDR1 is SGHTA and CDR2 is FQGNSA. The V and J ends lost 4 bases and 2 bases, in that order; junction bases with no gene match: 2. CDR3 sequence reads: CASSSTGGNYGYTF. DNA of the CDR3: TGTGCCAGCAGCTCCACAGGGGGCAACTATGGCTACACCTTC.

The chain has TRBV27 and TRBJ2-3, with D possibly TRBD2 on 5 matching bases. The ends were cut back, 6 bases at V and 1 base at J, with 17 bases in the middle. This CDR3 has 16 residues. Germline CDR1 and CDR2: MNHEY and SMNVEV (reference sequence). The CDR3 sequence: CASSPYLRGGTDTQYF. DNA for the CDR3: TGTGCCAGCAGCCCTTATCTACGGGGTGGCACAGATACGCAGTATTTT.

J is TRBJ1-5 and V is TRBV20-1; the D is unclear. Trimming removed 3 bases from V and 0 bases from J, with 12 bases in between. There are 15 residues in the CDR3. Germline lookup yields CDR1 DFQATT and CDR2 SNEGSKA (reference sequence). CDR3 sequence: CSASSSQHSNQPQHF. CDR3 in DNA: TGCAGTGCTAGTTCCAGCCAACATAGCAATCAGCCCCAGCATTTT.

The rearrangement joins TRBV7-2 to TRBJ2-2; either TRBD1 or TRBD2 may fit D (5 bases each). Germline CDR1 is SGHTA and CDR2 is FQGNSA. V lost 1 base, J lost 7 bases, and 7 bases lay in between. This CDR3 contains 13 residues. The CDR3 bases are TGTGCCAGCAGCTTAGTTGGGGGCGGGGAGCTGTTTTTT. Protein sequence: CASSLVGGGELFF.

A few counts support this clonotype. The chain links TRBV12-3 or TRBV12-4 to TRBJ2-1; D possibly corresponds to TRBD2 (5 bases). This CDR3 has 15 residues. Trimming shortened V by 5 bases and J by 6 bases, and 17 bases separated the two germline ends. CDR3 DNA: TGTGCCAGCAGTCCGTTTAAGGGAGCACTCAATGAGCAGTTCTTC. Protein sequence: CASSPFKGALNEQFF.

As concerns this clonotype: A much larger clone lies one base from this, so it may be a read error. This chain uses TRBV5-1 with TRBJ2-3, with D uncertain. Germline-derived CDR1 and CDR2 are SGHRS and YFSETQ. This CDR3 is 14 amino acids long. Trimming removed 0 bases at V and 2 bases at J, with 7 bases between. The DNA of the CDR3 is TGCGCCAGCAGCTTGGATCAGGCCACAGATACGCAGTATTTT. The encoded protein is CASSLDQATDTQYF.